This T cell receptor beta chain is drawn from a study of shared clonotypes between healthy human individuals (dated by TCRdb to 2018 to 2020). Regarding the study in general: The cohort comprised a couple of women and three men aged 18 to 49 years. For each donor, CD4 naive and CD4 memory were each run on three plates, CD8 naive on two plates, and CD8 memory on one plate. The study deeply sequenced blood TCR repertoires of about five healthy adults to estimate repertoire size and the extent of clonotype sharing between individuals. Different laboratories and diverse techniques were used to prepare libraries and sequence TCR repertoires, to increase sequencing depth and limit assay-specific biases. Between about 0.85 and 10 billion PBMCs per donor were obtained by leukapheresis. General study outcomes and caveats: Naive subsets generally had larger estimated clonotype richness than memory subsets did. Sampling was restricted to blood, and TCR repertoires in tissue are likely to differ from TCR repertoires in blood. Compared with non-shared clonotypes, clonotypes shared by all four sorted-subset donors had higher generation probabilities. Because the study included a small number of donors, the genetic and exposure-history diversity represented was limited. Pairwise subsampling indicated that sequencing depth was expected to affect the degree of clonotype sharing among donors. Even with the large sequencing depth, rarefaction of the sorted-subset datasets indicated that sequencing was incomplete. Roughly 5% of naive CD4, 3.5% of naive CD8, 2.3% of memory CD4, and more than 0.35% of memory CD8 clonotypes were shared across a handful of donors.

The donors were healthy, HIV-negative adults with no recently reported acute infections or vaccinations. Every donor was a Caucasian adult living in Nashville, Tennessee, USA. CD4+ T cells were enriched through magnetic negative selection, after which naive cells were positively selected on CD45RA and the remaining negative fraction served as the memory subset. After blood collection by leukapheresis, PBMCs were isolated using Ficoll-Histopaque density gradient centrifugation and then cryopreserved in the vapor phase of liquid nitrogen. Analytical flow cytometry was used to check the purity and quantity of each magnetically sorted T cell population. Each sorted fraction had its genomic DNA isolated and then quantified by UV absorbance on a Nanodrop 2000c. TCR CDR3 regions were amplified from genomic DNA by multiplex PCR using the deep immunoSEQ assay. For each cell subset, the extracted genomic DNA was distributed evenly across all wells of several immunoSEQ 96-well plates, and each plate served as one replicate. For sorted subsets, roughly 200 ng of genomic DNA, equivalent to 30,000 or so T cell genomes, went into each replicate PCR. Purified libraries were measured with a Qubit 3.0 fluorometer, size-checked on a Bioanalyzer 2100, and measured again with the KAPA Library Quantification kit. Every immunoSEQ 96-well plate was sequenced on a dedicated single-read 150-cycle Illumina NextSeq 550 flow cell. The published analysis was carried out like this. Because only junctional sequences without quality scores were contained in the immunoSEQ output, filtering matching that applied to full-length reads could not be performed. To assign V/J genes and CDR3, sequences were annotated against IMGT germline references using PyIR, a Python wrapper for IgBLAST v1.9. Reads with weak V/J assignments (E-value above 1e-6), missing CDR3, stop codons, out-of-frame junctions, or ambiguous translated residues were removed. V3J clonotypes were defined as sequences sharing the same inferred V gene, J gene, and CDR3 amino acid sequence. Percentage overlap between repertoires was calculated by dividing the number of shared unique clonotypes by the size of the smaller repertoire. Repertoire richness was assessed with RTK rarefaction, the Chao1 estimator, and Recon v2.1 estimates of unobserved clonotypes. For all TCRbeta clonotypes obtained by the gDNA method from a few donors, generation probabilities were computed with OLGA. Sourced from immuneACCESS, this table was stored by TCRdb with only in-frame sequences that have V and J called. A share of the clones is absent; for the studies checked, an unresolved V gene accounts for under half, and the remainder has no known explanation. D and trimming were read from the DNA, whereas the V and J calls and clone size are those reported in that table. The sample records over 700,000 clones, over 55% of which are singletons. The ten top clones hold approximately 1.8% of the sample.

Comments on this clone: There is no known antigen for this receptor. Per-nucleotide qualities are absent, and no much larger clonotype sits a single base away.

Trimming takes 1 base from V and 5 bases from J, and the germline ends sit 13 bases apart. As encoded in the germline V gene, CDR1 is SGHRS while CDR2 is YFSETQ. The CDR3 numbers 15 residues from cysteine through phenylalanine. Only the CDR3 DNA is retained, 45 bases long and in frame from the first base. Here the chain combines TRBV5-1 and TRBJ2-1, with TRBD1 tentatively as D gene (6 bases match). The sequenced sample consisted of memory CD4+ T cells sorted from blood. The cell subset or site label here, explained by the study, means: CD45RA-negative fraction. The sequence was collected from a woman younger than 45 in good health. The DNA is TGCGCCAGCAGCTTGTCAGGCAGGGGAGACAATGAGCAGTTCTTC. Translation gives CASSLSGRGDNEQFF.